This entry lists 13 T cell receptor beta chains sequenced from one sample in a study of human T cells and chemical hapten exposure. This sample's time point: patch test 1, 2 weeks after DPC sensitization. Treatment of the sample: therapeutic diphenylcyclopropenone sensitization with weekly scalp DPC. MiXCR was run by TCRdb on the RACE reads, yielding one entry per CDR3 protein. This sample has around 190,000 distinct CDR3 sequences, with more than 20% found just once. The sequences come from whole blood, collected in connection with sensitization to the hapten diphenylcyclopropenone (DPC). These receptors were taken from a woman aged 50 to 60 with alopecia areata. Some clones in this sample may be carry-over from other donors' samples.

This clonotype has just a few counts. This rearrangement joins TRBV7-2 to TRBJ2-1; 11 nucleotides line up with TRBD2. The CDR3 consists of 15 residues. With 4 bases clipped from V and 4 bases from J, the junction kept 3 bases outside the gene matches. The germline V gene encodes CDR1 SGHTA and CDR2 FQGNSA. This CDR3 is CASSSTSGIYNEQFF. The CDR3 DNA reads TGTGCCAGCAGCTCGACTAGCGGGATATACAATGAGCAGTTCTTC.

This chain uses TRBV20-1 with TRBJ2-6; D is ambiguous. V was trimmed by 2 bases and J by 0 bases, leaving 8 bases between them. This CDR3 has 15 residues. The germline gives CDR1 DFQATT, CDR2 SNEGSKA (reference sequence). The CDR3 sequence is CSARSRFSGANVLTF. CDR3 DNA sequence: TGCAGTGCTAGATCCCGATTCTCTGGGGCCAACGTCCTGACTTTC.

This clonotype has more than one count but fewer than ten. This sequence joins TRBV29-1 and TRBJ1-1; D call uncertain. Germline loops: CDR1 SQVTM, CDR2 ANQGSEA. The CDR3 runs to 14 residues. Trimming removed 4 bases from V and 1 base from J, with 13 bases in between. The CDR3 DNA is TGCAGCGTTGTGTTAGGTTTCAAGAACACTGAAGCTTTCTTT. Translated, it gives CSVVLGFKNTEAFF.

A few counts support this clonotype. The gene calls are TRBV5-1 and TRBJ1-2; 7 bases fit TRBD1. After removal of 4 bases from V and 0 bases from J, the junction contained 9 bases not matched to a gene. This CDR3 has 16 residues. CDR1 SGHRS and CDR2 YFSETQ come from the germline V gene. The CDR3 loop is CASSAGTAKANYGYTF. CDR3 sequence (DNA): TGCGCCAGCAGCGCGGGGACAGCCAAAGCTAACTATGGCTACACCTTC.

The genes are TRBV9 and TRBJ2-3, with 13 bases aligning to TRBD2. The CDR3 length is 18 residues. Germline assignment: CDR1 SGDLS and CDR2 YYNGEE. After removal of 3 bases from V and 6 bases from J, the junction contained 13 bases not matched to a gene. Written as DNA, the CDR3 is TGTGCCAGCAGCGCAAAACCCTGGACTAGCGGGAGTGTGGATACGCAGTATTTT. This sequence encodes CASSAKPWTSGSVDTQYF.

This clonotype was observed many times. V is TRBV20-1 and J is TRBJ2-7; 11 bases align to TRBD1. The CDR3 is 15 residues long. Germline V lookup: CDR1 DFQATT, CDR2 SNEGSKA (reference sequence). J lost 2 bases, V lost 5 bases, and 8 bases had no gene match. In DNA, the CDR3 is TGCAGTGCTGTAGCTTTGGGACAGGGGGCCTACGAGCAGTACTTC. Protein: CSAVALGQGAYEQYF.

The chain carries TRBV10-3 and TRBJ2-7, with D perhaps TRBD1 or TRBD2 (5 bases each). V was trimmed by 3 bases and J by 3 bases, leaving 15 bases between them. This CDR3 has 15 amino acids. Germline V gene lookup returns CDR1 ENHRY and CDR2 SYGVKD. The DNA of the CDR3 is TGTGCCATCAGTGATCTAGGGGACCGATACTACGAGCAGTACTTC. Its translation is CAISDLGDRYYEQYF.

This clonotype was detected ten times or more. The J gene is TRBJ1-1, the V gene TRBV10-3; D might be TRBD1 (6 bases). V lost 4 bases and J lost 4, with 10 bases in between. From germline, CDR1 is ENHRY and CDR2 SYGVKD. This CDR3 has 13 amino acids. The CDR3 region is CAISGQAGTEAFF. CDR3 nucleotides: TGTGCCATCAGTGGACAGGCCGGCACTGAAGCTTTCTTT.

This clonotype was counted a few times. This chain uses TRBV7-9 with TRBJ2-1; perhaps TRBD2 as D (6 bases). The CDR3 sequence is 17 residues long. The germline CDR1 and CDR2 sequences are SEHNR and FQNEAQ (reference sequence). V was shortened by 5 bases and J by 1 base, with 18 bases between the two germline ends. The CDR3 region has the DNA TGTGCCAGCAGCCCTGAGACTAGGGTTAGGTCCTACAATGAGCAGTTCTTC. This translates into CASSPETRVRSYNEQFF.

This clonotype was found many times. The chain uses TRBV28 and TRBJ1-5, with TRBD1 as a possible D gene (6 bases). V lost 3 bases and J 0 bases, leaving 12 bases between the germline ends. CDR1 and CDR2 from the germline V gene are MDHEN and SYDVKM. CDR3 length: 16 amino acids. CDR3: CASSLAQGLSNQPQHF. Here the CDR3 DNA reads TGTGCCAGCAGTTTGGCACAGGGCCTTAGCAATCAGCCCCAGCATTTT.

As to this clonotype: At one of its ends the junction is not consistent with the germline gene, which may arise from a read error. This rearrangement joins TRBV5-1 to TRBJ1-2, with 7 bases lining up with TRBD1. The germline CDR1 and CDR2 sequences are SGHRS and YFSETQ. The CDR3 sequence is 14 residues long. As DNA, the CDR3 is TGTGCCAGCAGCTTAGGGACAGCTAACTATGGCTACACCTTC. Residues: CASSLGTANYGYTF.

A few counts support this clonotype. The J gene is TRBJ2-5, the V gene TRBV20-1; D not resolved. Trimming removed 7 bases at V and 1 base at J, with 4 bases between. The CDR3 totals 10 residues. From germline, CDR1 is DFQATT and CDR2 SNEGSKA (reference sequence). CDR3: CSVAQETQYF. CDR3 sequence (DNA): TGCAGTGTGGCCCAAGAGACCCAGTACTTC.

CDR3 in amino acids: CASSQDLGQGKNSPLHF. CDR3 in DNA: TGTGCCAGCAGCCAAGATTTAGGGCAGGGAAAAAATTCACCCCTCCACTTT. The rearrangement links TRBV4-2 to TRBJ1-6, with D perhaps TRBD1 (5 bases). The germline gives CDR1 LGHNA, CDR2 YNFKEQ. Trimming pared 0 bases from V and 7 bases from J, leaving 16 bases between. The CDR3 length is 17 residues.